Following are 27 T cell receptor beta chains from one sample sequenced in a study of neurological immune-mediated disorders (dated by TCRdb to about 2019). Library method: 5' RACE. The sample was run on an Illumina HiSeq 2500. The public sequencing data were trimmed at Q25 with fastp and processed into clonotypes with MiXCR by TCRdb, which kept only in-frame beta chains. When rows share a CDR3 protein, they turn into one entry using the most common DNA and genes. The sample records tens of thousands of distinct CDR3 sequences, 5.8% of which are singletons. The ten largest clonotypes hold roughly 1.4% of the sample. Sequences were obtained from CD4+ T cells from blood. The origin of the receptors is a woman aged 18-29 years with multiple sclerosis.

This clonotype came up many times. This chain connects TRBV20-1 to TRBJ1-1, with TRBD1 matching over 9 bases. Germline CDR1 reads DFQATT; CDR2 reads SNEGSKA (reference sequence). V lost 6 bases, J lost 4 bases, and 6 bases stayed unmatched. CDR3 length: 13 residues. This CDR3 reads CSAQQTGGTEAFF. DNA of the CDR3: TGCAGTGCCCAGCAGACAGGGGGCACTGAAGCTTTCTTT.

The table lists this clonotype with many counts. V and J are TRBV29-1 and TRBJ1-4, with 8 nucleotides matching TRBD1. Trimming removed 7 bases from V and 4 bases from J; junction bases left unmatched: 11. The CDR3 extends over 15 amino acids. Germline-derived CDR1 and CDR2 are SQVTM and ANQGSEA. CDR3 residues: CSASGGVGVNEKLFF. Written as DNA, the CDR3 is TGCAGCGCATCAGGGGGCGTCGGGGTTAATGAAAAACTGTTTTTT. The whole variable domain, remainder taken from reference TRBV29-1 and TRBJ1-4, is SAVISQKPSRDICQRGTSLTIQCQVDSQVTMMFWYRQQPGQSLTLIATANQGSEATYESGFVIDKFPISRPNLTFSTLTVSNMSPEDSSIYLCSASGGVGVNEKLFFGSGTQLSVL.

This clonotype was recorded at least ten times. This rearrangement joins TRBV12-3 or TRBV12-4 to TRBJ1-3; weak D call: TRBD1 (5 bases). CDR3 length: 14 residues. Trimming removed 5 bases at V and 2 bases at J, with 10 bases between. CDR3 loop: CASSTGLPGNTIYF. The CDR3 region has the DNA TGTGCCAGCAGTACAGGACTCCCTGGAAACACCATATATTTT.

This clonotype appeared many times. This chain uses TRBV12-5 with TRBJ2-1; 7 bases fit TRBD2. The CDR3 totals 15 residues. V dropped 2 bases and J dropped 5; count of bases not matched to a gene: 6. Per the germline V gene, CDR1 is LGHNT and CDR2 is FRNRAP. The CDR3 protein is CASGLTRDYNNEQFF. CDR3 sequence (DNA): TGTGCTAGTGGTTTGACCCGGGACTACAACAATGAGCAGTTCTTC.

Many counts were recorded for this clonotype. The chain links TRBV7-2 to TRBJ2-7, with 8 nucleotides matching TRBD2. Germline assignment: CDR1 SGHTA and CDR2 FQGNSA. Losses at the gene ends were 5 bases for V and 2 bases for J; bases not matched to a gene: 11. This CDR3 comprises 16 residues. The DNA for the CDR3 is TGTGCCAGCAGCCCCGACGGGGGGGACTTACCCTACGAGCAGTACGTC. This encodes CASSPDGGDLPYEQYV.

This clonotype has more than one count but fewer than ten. The V and J genes are TRBV12-3 or TRBV12-4 and TRBJ2-1; 15 nucleotides match TRBD2. Trimming took 6 bases from V and 8 from J; bases not matched to a gene: 8. This CDR3 has 16 residues. CDR3 sequence: CASSRGLAGGPYEQFF. CDR3 DNA: TGTGCCAGCAGCCGAGGACTAGCGGGAGGGCCCTATGAGCAGTTCTTC.

This clonotype showed up many times. The CDR3 sequence is CASSESGGGTEAFF. For the CDR3, the DNA is TGCGCCAGCAGTGAGTCTGGGGGGGGAACTGAAGCTTTCTTT. This chain connects TRBV10-2 to TRBJ1-1, with D possibly being TRBD1 (5 bases). Trimming cost V 0 bases and J 5 bases, with 10 bases left between them. CDR3 size: 14 residues. Germline V gives CDR1 WSHSY, CDR2 SAAADI.

This clonotype was counted ten times or more. The chain carries TRBV3-1 and TRBJ2-1; 12 nucleotides line up with TRBD2. The CDR3 loop spans 17 amino acids. With 3 bases clipped from V and 8 bases from J, the junction kept 11 bases outside the gene matches. Germline CDR1 and CDR2: LGHDT and YNNKEL (reference sequence). CDR3 in DNA: TGTGCCAGCAGCCACCTACGCCGGACTAGCGGGATCGATGAGCAGTTCTTC. Translated, it gives CASSHLRRTSGIDEQFF.

This clonotype was seen at least ten times. The V and J genes are TRBV3-1 and TRBJ2-3; tentatively, D is TRBD1 (6 bases). This CDR3 has 12 amino acids. The V end was cut by 5 bases, the J end by 6 bases, with 9 bases between. Per germline, CDR1 LGHDT and CDR2 YNNKEL (reference sequence). CDR3 amino acids: CASSRGWDTQYF. CDR3 nucleotide sequence: TGTGCCAGCAGCAGGGGGTGGGATACGCAGTATTTT.

This clonotype was seen repeatedly, ten times or more. The J gene is TRBJ1-2, the V gene TRBV12-3 or TRBV12-4; D might be TRBD1 (5 bases). V was cut by 5 bases and J by 3 bases, with 7 bases left in between. The CDR3 runs 12 residues. The CDR3, as DNA: TGTGCCAGCAGTCGAGGGGACTATGGCTACACCTTC. It encodes CASSRGDYGYTF.

This clonotype was seen at least ten times. The rearrangement uses TRBV9 and TRBJ2-3; 8 nucleotides line up with TRBD1. CDR1 and CDR2 (germline): SGDLS, YYNGEE. This CDR3 spans 15 amino acids. J gave up 2 bases and V 2 bases, and 4 bases lay outside the gene matches. The CDR3 reads CASSVSGQDTDTQYF. In nucleotides, the CDR3 is TGTGCCAGCAGCGTCTCGGGACAGGACACAGATACGCAGTATTTT.

The table lists this clonotype with many counts. The chain carries TRBV7-2 and TRBJ2-3; D possibly corresponds to TRBD2 (6 bases). The CDR3 runs 18 residues. Germline V CDR1 and CDR2: SGHTA, FQGNSA. V lost 0 bases and J lost 7, with 23 bases in between. CDR3 sequence (DNA): TGTGCCAGCAGCTTAGCTACATTAGCGGAAATGCCCAGACATACGCAGTATTTT. This codes for CASSLATLAEMPRHTQYF.

This clonotype showed up many times. The gene calls are TRBV10-2 and TRBJ1-1; D is ambiguous. Trimming removed 8 bases from V and 2 bases from J, with 9 bases in between. Germline V gene data show CDR1 as WSHSY and CDR2 as SAAADI. The CDR3 is made up of 12 amino acids. This CDR3 is CASARRNTEAFF. The CDR3 nucleotides are TGCGCCAGCGCGAGACGAAACACTGAAGCTTTCTTT.

The table lists this clonotype with many counts. This chain links TRBV12-3 or TRBV12-4 with TRBJ2-1, with D unresolved. The V gene lost 2 bases and the J gene lost 4 bases, with 12 bases spanning the gap. This CDR3 region has 15 residues. The CDR3 reads CASSLLGSGYNEQFF. CDR3 nucleotide sequence: TGTGCCAGCAGTTTATTGGGCAGTGGGTACAATGAGCAGTTCTTC.

Many counts were recorded for this clonotype. CDR3 sequence (DNA): TGTGCCAGCAGTTCAGGGGGAAGCACTGAAGCTTTCTTT. Translating gives CASSSGGSTEAFF. The chain links TRBV12-3 or TRBV12-4 to TRBJ1-1; 7 positions agree with TRBD1. The trim removed 4 bases at V and 4 bases at J, leaving 3 bases unmatched. This CDR3 spans 13 amino acids.

By frequency in the sample, this clonotype is medium-sized. This rearrangement joins TRBV28 to TRBJ2-7; a weak D match, TRBD2 (5 bases). CDR1 MDHEN and CDR2 SYDVKM come from the germline V gene. This CDR3 has 16 residues. The germline V and J ends were trimmed by 6 bases and 2 bases, with 20 bases remaining between them. CDR3 coding DNA: TGTGCCAGCAGCCGCCCAGGCGGGCCGGAAACCTACGAGCAGTACGTC. It yields the protein CASSRPGGPETYEQYV.

This clonotype came up many times. V usage is TRBV15 and J usage is TRBJ2-5; D gene unclear. The CDR3 has 13 amino acids. Trimming pared 2 bases from V and 5 bases from J, leaving 9 bases between. Per germline, CDR1 LNHNV and CDR2 YYDKDF (reference sequence). In nucleotides, the CDR3 is TGTGCCACCAGCAGAATTTTAGGGGAGACCCAGTACTTC. Translating it yields CATSRILGETQYF.

This clonotype came up many times. This chain connects TRBV20-1 to TRBJ1-2, with D tentatively TRBD1 (6 bases). Germline lookup yields CDR1 DFQATT and CDR2 SNEGSKA (reference sequence). The CDR3 has 14 residues. Trimming removed 6 bases from V and 8 bases from J, with 22 bases in between. The CDR3 here is CSAKAGGGQGGYTF. Written as DNA, the CDR3 is TGCAGTGCAAAGGCGGGTGGGGGGCAGGGGGGCTACACCTTC.

This clonotype was recorded at least ten times. The rearrangement joins TRBV5-6 to TRBJ2-1, with D possibly being TRBD2 (5 bases). The CDR3 is made up of 15 amino acids. Germline V CDR1 and CDR2: SGHDT, YYEEEE. The germline V and J ends were trimmed by 4 bases and 2 bases, with 13 bases remaining between them. The CDR3 spells CASSGGRPTYNEQFF. In DNA form, the CDR3 reads TGTGCCAGCAGCGGCGGGCGGCCCACCTACAATGAGCAGTTCTTC.

In its sample, this clonotype was seen a few times. This chain joins TRBV5-1 and TRBJ2-7; the D is unclear. Trimming removed 0 bases from V and 4 bases from J, with 2 bases in between. CDR1 and CDR2 from the germline V gene are SGHRS and YFSETQ. This CDR3 contains 11 residues. The CDR3 spells CASSLGYEQYF. CDR3 in DNA: TGCGCCAGCAGCTTGGGATACGAGCAGTACTTC.

Ten or more counts support this clonotype. This chain joins TRBV20-1 and TRBJ2-7; no reliable D call. Trimming left V 2 bases short and J 8 bases short, with 19 bases between. Germline assignment: CDR1 DFQATT and CDR2 SNEGSKA (reference sequence). The CDR3 runs to 14 residues. Here the CDR3 DNA reads TGCAGTGCTAGAATAACGAGCGCCCTTTTGAAGCAGTACTTC. This translates into CSARITSALLKQYF.

This clonotype was counted ten times or more. The gene calls are TRBV12-3 or TRBV12-4 and TRBJ1-1; D might be TRBD1 (6 bases). The CDR3 is 15 residues long. V lost 6 bases, J lost 5 bases, and 19 bases lay in between. CDR3 sequence reads: CASRHRVGGGTEAFF. The CDR3 coding sequence is TGTGCCAGCAGGCACAGGGTAGGAGGGGGGACTGAAGCTTTCTTT.

This clonotype has a count of ten or more. The chain joins TRBV4-1 to TRBJ2-5; TRBD2 matches at 9 bases. Germline-derived CDR1 and CDR2 are MGHRA and YSYEKL. The trim removed 8 bases at V and 5 bases at J, leaving 12 bases unmatched. The CDR3 has 15 amino acids. The CDR3 nucleotides read TGCGCCAGCGGTCAGGGCCTAGCGGGACGGGAGACCCAGTACTTC. It specifies CASGQGLAGRETQYF.

This clonotype was detected once. The chain recombines TRBV14 with TRBJ1-1; D is ambiguous. The germline V gene has CDR1 SGHDN and CDR2 FVKESK. The CDR3 has 15 amino acids. CDR3 loop: CANSRRTGANTEAFF. CDR3 in DNA: TGTGCAAACAGCCGGCGCACGGGAGCGAACACTGAAGCTTTCTTT.

This clonotype was counted many times. The J gene is TRBJ2-7, the V gene TRBV21-1; whether TRBD2, the table's D call, matches the DNA was not checked. TRBV21-1 is a known pseudogene. There are 19 residues in the CDR3. The CDR3 DNA reads as TGTGCCAGCAGCCTCATACGAGGTAGCGGGAGACCCGGAGGTTACGAGCAGTACGTC. Translation gives CASSLIRGSGRPGGYEQYV.

This clonotype was seen ten or more times. The chain combines TRBV5-1 with TRBJ2-3; D remains unclear. V lost 2 bases and J 1 base, leaving 17 bases between the germline ends. Germline lookup yields CDR1 SGHRS and CDR2 YFSETQ. The CDR3 has 17 amino acids. The CDR3 region is CASSFRAANLGTDTQYF. The CDR3 coding sequence is TGCGCCAGCAGCTTCCGGGCGGCGAACCTCGGCACAGATACGCAGTATTTT.

This clonotype was picked up many times. The chain combines TRBV6-1 with TRBJ1-5, with 7 bases matching TRBD1. J lost 4 bases, V lost 7 bases, and 7 bases had no gene match. The CDR3 length is 14 residues. Germline CDR1 MNHNS, CDR2 SASEGT. The CDR3, as DNA: TGTGCCAGCACCCCGGACAGGACTAATCAGCCCCAGCATTTT. It yields the protein CASTPDRTNQPQHF.